These 20 T cell receptor beta chains were sequenced from one sample in a study of T cell repertoires in cytomegalovirus infection. TCRdb called the reads again in MiXCR, with one record for every CDR3 protein. The sample holds 800,000 to 950,000 distinct CDR3 sequences, 32% seen once. Their antigen targets remain unknown. The sample in question was cultured CD8+ T cells from PBMCs, obtained from culture after CMV antigen stimulation. These receptors came from a human donor in good health (CMV status not recorded). Some clones in this sample may be carry-over from other donors' samples.

This clonotype was counted many times. The chain is built from TRBV7-9 and TRBJ1-1, with 7 bases that match TRBD1. The junction had 7 bases not matched to a gene; V was cut back by 3 bases and J by 6 bases. Germline CDR1 SEHNR, CDR2 FQNEAQ (reference sequence). The CDR3 covers 14 residues. In DNA form, the CDR3 reads TGTGCCAGCAGCTTTGTAGGGGGCGGGGCTGAAGCTTTCTTT. This translates into CASSFVGGGAEAFF. Full variable domain (remainder filled in from reference TRBV7-9 and TRBJ1-1): DTGVSQNPRHKITKRGQNVTFRCDPISEHNRLYWYRQTLGQGPEFLTYFQNEAQLEKSRLLSDRFSAERPKGSFSTLEIQRTEQGDSAMYLCASSFVGGGAEAFFGQGTRLTVV.

The chain joins TRBV13 to TRBJ1-1; the D is unclear. CDR1 is PRHDT and CDR2 is FYEKMQ in the germline V gene (reference sequence). CDR3 length equals 16 residues. Trimming removed 8 bases from V and 1 base from J, with 20 bases in between. CDR3 sequence reads: CASVTEGWAGNTEAFF. Written as DNA, the CDR3 is TGTGCCAGCGTGACCGAAGGGTGGGCAGGGAACACTGAAGCTTTCTTT.

J is TRBJ2-7 and V is TRBV4-1; a weak D match, TRBD2 (5 bases). This CDR3 is built from 14 residues. The V end lost 8 bases, the J end lost 0 bases, and 14 bases lay between the germline ends. The germline V gene encodes CDR1 MGHRA and CDR2 YSYEKL. The CDR3 region is CASSQEGSSYEQYF. DNA of the CDR3: TGCGCCAGCTCCCAAGAAGGGAGCTCCTACGAGCAGTACTTC.

This clonotype showed up just once. The CDR3 DNA follows: TGTGCCAGCAGCTTGGCCGCCAGTAGCGGGGGCTTTCGCAATGAGCAGTTCTTC. Amino acids: CASSLAASSGGFRNEQFF. The chain combines TRBV5-5 with TRBJ2-1; 9 nucleotides align to TRBD2. V gave up 0 bases and J gave up 6 bases; unmatched junction bases: 13. The CDR3 loop spans 18 amino acids. The germline V gene encodes CDR1 SGHKS and CDR2 YYEKEE (reference sequence).

This clonotype has only a few counts. The chain combines TRBV6-6 with TRBJ2-6; 7 positions match TRBD1. Looked up from germline, CDR1 is MNHNY and CDR2 is SVGAGI (reference sequence). V was clipped by 2 bases and J by 2 bases; unmatched bases: 9. This CDR3 has 18 residues. The CDR3 DNA sequence: TGTGCCAGCAGTTACAAGAGGGGGCCGGTTACTGGGGCCAACGTCCTGACTTTC. Its translation is CASSYKRGPVTGANVLTF.

The V and J genes are TRBV4-1 and TRBJ1-1; D may be TRBD1 (5 bases). This CDR3 spans 14 amino acids. Germline V CDR1 and CDR2: MGHRA, YSYEKL. V lost 2 bases and J 4 bases, leaving 11 bases between the germline ends. CDR3 in amino acids: CASSQRGGTTEAFF. The CDR3 DNA reads TGCGCCAGCAGCCAAAGGGGAGGGACCACTGAAGCTTTCTTT.

The chain recombines TRBV6-1 with TRBJ2-1; 11 bases are shared with TRBD2. After removal of 2 bases from V and 6 bases from J, the junction contained 3 bases not matched to a gene. Germline values: CDR1 MNHNS, CDR2 SASEGT. The CDR3 spans 15 residues. The CDR3 loop is CASSELAGGGNEQFF. The CDR3 region has the DNA TGTGCCAGCAGTGAATTAGCGGGGGGGGGCAATGAGCAGTTCTTC.

This clonotype was counted only a few times. The rearrangement joins TRBV4-2 to TRBJ1-5; the D gene is possibly TRBD1 (5 bases). V lost 0 bases, J lost 6 bases, and 27 bases lay in between. Germline loops: CDR1 LGHNA, CDR2 YNFKEQ. This CDR3 contains 20 residues. The CDR3 region has the DNA TGTGCCAGCAGCCAAGACGACATTAGCGGTGGGGGGGGTTTTGGTCAGCCCCAGCATTTT. Amino acid sequence: CASSQDDISGGGGFGQPQHF.

This chain links TRBV7-9 with TRBJ1-2, with TRBD1 matching 12 bases. Trimming took 5 bases from V and 3 from J; bases not matched to a gene: 4. The CDR3 runs to 15 residues. Germline V gene lookup returns CDR1 SEHNR and CDR2 FQNEAQ (reference sequence). For the CDR3, the DNA is TGTGCCAGCAGCCCGGGACAGGGGGCTGACTATGGCTACACCTTC. This translates into CASSPGQGADYGYTF. Looking up the rest from reference TRBV7-9 and TRBJ1-2 gives the full variable domain: DTGVSQNPRHKITKRGQNVTFRCDPISEHNRLYWYRQTLGQGPEFLTYFQNEAQLEKSRLLSDRFSAERPKGSFSTLEIQRTEQGDSAMYLCASSPGQGADYGYTFGSGTRLTVV.

The chain joins TRBV12-3 or TRBV12-4 to TRBJ2-5; tentatively, D is TRBD2 (6 bases). The V and J ends lost 3 bases and 9 bases respectively, with 8 bases between them. This CDR3 comprises 11 residues. DNA of the CDR3: TGTGCCAGCAGTTTGGGACTTTCCCAGTACTTC. This encodes CASSLGLSQYF.

Turning to this clonotype: A read error may account for a junction end that differs from germline. The CDR3 nucleotides are TGTGCCAGCAGCGGGAGACCGAAGACCGGGGAGCTGTTTTTT. Translating gives CASSGRPKTGELFF. This chain links TRBV6-1 with TRBJ2-2, with D perhaps matching TRBD2 (6 bases). The CDR3 contains 14 residues. Germline values: CDR1 MNHNS, CDR2 SASEGT.

This clonotype was counted many times. This CDR3 reads CASSSYGFYGYTF. The DNA for the CDR3 is TGTGCCAGCAGTTCCTACGGGTTCTATGGCTACACCTTC. This chain joins TRBV6-6 and TRBJ1-2; D is undetermined. The germline V and J ends were trimmed by 4 bases and 4 bases, with 10 bases remaining between them. Looked up from germline, CDR1 is MNHNY and CDR2 is SVGAGI (reference sequence). The CDR3 is made up of 13 amino acids.

The chain is built from TRBV7-9 and TRBJ2-6; D is uncertain. CDR1 and CDR2 from the germline V gene are SEHNR and FQNEAQ (reference sequence). Trimming left V 5 bases short and J 2 bases short, with 13 bases between. The CDR3 extends over 16 amino acids. The CDR3 loop reads CASSPSAGTGANVLTF. CDR3 DNA: TGTGCCAGCAGCCCCTCAGCCGGTACTGGGGCCAACGTCCTGACTTTC.

V and J are TRBV29-1 and TRBJ1-5, with 7 bases matching TRBD1. Trimming at V came to 4 bases and at J to 2 bases, leaving 11 bases not matched to a gene. The CDR3 has 16 amino acids. Per germline, CDR1 SQVTM and CDR2 ANQGSEA. The chain's CDR3 is CSVVTGVLGGNQPQHF. The CDR3 bases are TGCAGCGTTGTAACAGGGGTCCTAGGAGGCAATCAGCCCCAGCATTTT.

This clonotype has ten or more counts. The chain employs TRBV7-2 and TRBJ2-1; D tentatively reads TRBD1 or TRBD2 (5 bases each). The V end was cut by 1 base, the J end by 6 bases, with 34 bases between. This CDR3 has 22 residues. The V gene's germline CDR1 is SGHTA and CDR2 FQGNSA. This chain's CDR3 is CASSLEWFPGLPEGTDFNEQFF. The DNA of the CDR3 is TGTGCCAGCAGCTTAGAATGGTTTCCGGGCTTGCCGGAAGGGACGGATTTCAATGAGCAGTTCTTC. Combining the CDR3 with reference TRBV7-2 and TRBJ2-1 gives the whole variable domain GAGVSQSPSNKVTEKGKDVELRCDPISGHTALYWYRQSLGQGLEFLIYFQGNSAPDKSGLPSDRFSAERTGGSVSTLTIQRTQQEDSAVYLCASSLEWFPGLPEGTDFNEQFFGPGTRLTVL.

The V and J genes are TRBV4-2 and TRBJ1-2; 7 positions match TRBD1. There are 14 residues in the CDR3. Germline V lookup: CDR1 LGHNA, CDR2 YNFKEQ. With 0 bases clipped from V and 5 bases from J, the junction kept 3 bases outside the gene matches. The CDR3 spells CASSQERQGYGYTF. CDR3 in DNA: TGTGCCAGCAGCCAAGAAAGACAGGGTTATGGCTACACCTTC.

This clonotype was detected only a few times. The V call is TRBV6-1, the J call TRBJ1-1, with D uncertain. The germline V and J ends were trimmed by 7 bases and 0 bases, with 6 bases remaining between them. The germline V gene encodes CDR1 MNHNS and CDR2 SASEGT. The CDR3 spans 12 residues. Here the CDR3 DNA reads TGTGCCAGCACCGACCTGAACACTGAAGCTTTCTTT. Translation gives CASTDLNTEAFF.

About this clonotype: One junction end disagrees with the germline gene, perhaps due to a read error. The CDR3 is CTSSLGSLRADYGYTF. For the CDR3, the DNA is TGTACCAGCAGCTTAGGGTCCTTAAGAGCGGACTATGGCTACACCTTC. This chain joins TRBV7-4 and TRBJ1-2; unclear D gene. Germline lookup yields CDR1 SGHVT and CDR2 SQSDAQ. The CDR3 is 16 residues long. Full variable domain (missing parts from reference TRBV7-4 and TRBJ1-2): GAGVSQSPRYKVAKRGRDVALRCDSISGHVTLYWYRQTLGQGSEVLTYSQSDAQRDKSGRPSGRFSAERPERSVSTLKIQRTEQGDSAVYLCTSSLGSLRADYGYTFGSGTRLTVV.

This chain joins TRBV6-2 or TRBV6-3 and TRBJ1-1; unclear D gene. The CDR3 totals 12 residues. Per the germline V gene, CDR1 is MNHEY and CDR2 is SVGEGT. V was clipped by 10 bases and J by 2 bases, with 11 bases between them. The CDR3 spells CATSRINTEAFF. DNA for the CDR3: TGTGCCACCTCGCGGATCAACACTGAAGCTTTCTTT.

Details on this clonotype: A read error may account for a junction end that differs from germline. CDR3: CASSLSENTDAFF. In nucleotides, the CDR3 is TGTGCCAGCAGTTTATCAGAGAACACTGACGCTTTCTTT. This rearrangement joins TRBV27 to TRBJ1-1, with D unclear. The CDR3 totals 13 residues. Germline loops: CDR1 MNHEY, CDR2 SMNVEV (reference sequence).